The present TCR beta chain was sequenced within a study of cytomegalovirus exposure and HLA in healthy donors. Primers: 60 Vbeta forward and 13 Jbeta reverse. The repertoire was sequenced with immunoSEQ multiplex PCR; TCRdb's copy has only in-frame clones and lacks some. The sample lists about 94,000 clones, over 60% seen once, with 3% to 4% in the top ten. Points from the study as a whole: Most subjects had HLA-A and HLA-B alleles reportedly predicted accurately by TCR beta sequences. One later analysis reportedly identified an Asian-associated ancestry cluster that showed fewer N-insertions than the approximately 700-donor mean.

J was trimmed by 5 bases and V by 5 bases; bases with no gene match: 12. CDR1 is SGHTA, CDR2 FQGNSA, per germline. The CDR3 contains 15 residues. This clone was found once. Its antigen is unknown. The origin of this receptor is a man in his thirties or forties in good health and CMV-seronegative. Sequencing was done on a sample of PBMCs. The chain combines TRBV7-2 with TRBJ2-7; TRBD2 agrees at 7 bases. CDR3 nucleotide sequence: TGTGCCAGCAGCCTGGAGGCGGGAGCTTCGCACGAGCAGTACTTC. It yields the protein CASSLEAGASHEQYF.